One sample yielded the 11 T cell receptor beta chains listed below, sequenced in a study of CD8+ T cells in alopecia areata. Specified treatment: oral pan-JAK inhibitor, 5-10 mg twice daily. RNA was extracted and reverse transcribed into cDNA as the sequencing template. The method was immunoSEQ multiplex PCR; TCRdb's version includes in-frame clones alone and lacks a portion of them. In the table there are approximately 210,000 clones, approximately 65% of which are singletons. The sample consisted of CD4+ T cells sorted from blood, taken at week 44, from a patient treated with tofacitinib. Receptor source: a human donor with alopecia areata.

This clone occurred a few times. The V call is TRBV7-2, the J call TRBJ1-3; D unresolved. V gave up 4 bases and J gave up 2 bases, with 6 bases separating them. Germline CDR1 and CDR2: SGHTA and FQGNSA. The CDR3 runs to 13 residues. The CDR3 sequence: CASSSFTGNTIYF. DNA of the CDR3: TGTGCCAGCAGCTCCTTTACTGGAAACACCATATATTTT.

The chain links TRBV7-3 to TRBJ2-3; 9 bases match TRBD2. The V and J ends lost 4 bases and 5 bases, in that order; junction bases with no gene match: 10. Germline CDR1 reads SGHTA; CDR2 reads FQGTGA. The CDR3 spans 16 residues. CDR3 nucleotides: TGTGCCAGCAGCTCAAGCGGGGGGCAAGGCGGAGATACGCAGTATTTT. This gives the protein CASSSSGGQGGDTQYF.

The chain is built from TRBV6-6 and TRBJ1-5; 7 bases agree with TRBD1. Germline CDR1 is MNHNY and CDR2 is SVGAGI (reference sequence). The V and J ends lost 7 bases and 6 bases, in that order; junction bases with no gene match: 9. The length of the CDR3 is 14 residues. CDR3: CASMAGGNSQPQHF. CDR3 coding DNA: TGTGCCAGCATGGCAGGGGGAAATAGTCAGCCCCAGCATTTT.

CDR3 DNA sequence: TGTGCCACCATAGCGGGGGATGGAGATACGCAGTATTTT. As protein: CATIAGDGDTQYF. V is TRBV27 and J is TRBJ2-3; 9 nucleotides match TRBD2. Germline lookup yields CDR1 MNHEY and CDR2 SMNVEV (reference sequence). Germline trimming cut 10 bases from V and 5 bases from J; bases unmatched to any gene: 7. The CDR3 has 13 amino acids.

The gene calls are TRBV2 and TRBJ2-1; D ambiguous. V gave up 7 bases and J gave up 7 bases, with 20 bases separating them. This CDR3 is built from 15 residues. The V gene's germline CDR1 is SNHLY and CDR2 FYNNEI. DNA for the CDR3: TGTGCCAGCAATGGATTTCAGGTTTACGGTAATGAGCAGTTCTTC. Translated: CASNGFQVYGNEQFF.

On this clone: Within the sample, other DNA sequences also encode this same CDR3. This chain's CDR3 is CSVGIPGRGLYEQYF. The CDR3 coding sequence is TGCAGCGTCGGAATTCCGGGCAGGGGCTTATACGAGCAGTACTTC. V is TRBV29-1 and J is TRBJ2-7; maybe TRBD1 (6 bases). V gave up 6 bases and J gave up 4 bases, with 22 bases separating them. The CDR3 covers 15 residues. Germline CDR1 reads SQVTM; CDR2 reads ANQGSEA.

This clone was counted a few times. At one of its ends the junction is not consistent with the germline gene, which may arise from a read error. The sample holds other DNA sequences that translate to the same CDR3. The genes are TRBV6-1 and TRBJ1-1; the D is unclear. The germline gives CDR1 MNHNS, CDR2 SASEGT. This CDR3 has 15 residues. CDR3 nucleotides: TGTGCCAGCAGTGCATTAGTCGGAGGGAACACTGAAGCCTTCTTT. Translating it yields CASSALVGGNTEAFF.

The chain carries TRBV7-2 and TRBJ2-2, with 14 nucleotides matching TRBD2. J was trimmed by 6 bases and V by 1 base; bases with no gene match: 1. This CDR3 comprises 16 residues. Germline V gives CDR1 SGHTA, CDR2 FQGNSA. CDR3 residues: CASSLEGLAGAGELFF. The CDR3 region has the DNA TGTGCCAGCAGCTTAGAGGGACTAGCGGGGGCCGGGGAGCTGTTTTTT. Looking up the rest from reference TRBV7-2 and TRBJ2-2 gives the full variable domain: GAGVSQSPSNKVTEKGKDVELRCDPISGHTALYWYRQSLGQGLEFLIYFQGNSAPDKSGLPSDRFSAERTGGSVSTLTIQRTQQEDSAVYLCASSLEGLAGAGELFFGEGSRLTVL.

The chain combines TRBV9 with TRBJ2-2; 7 nucleotides agree with TRBD2. The CDR3 runs to 14 residues. With V trimmed by 0 bases and J by 4 bases, 0 bases remained unmatched. The V gene's germline CDR1 is SGDLS and CDR2 YYNGEE. The CDR3, as DNA: TGTGCCAGCAGCGTAGGGACTAGCACCGGGGAGCTGTTTTTT. It codes for CASSVGTSTGELFF.

The chain couples TRBV7-2 to TRBJ1-2; D unresolved. V lost 4 bases to trimming and J lost 8 bases, with 11 bases between them. The germline gives CDR1 SGHTA, CDR2 FQGNSA. The CDR3 totals 12 residues. This CDR3 reads CASSSTPVGYTF. In nucleotides, the CDR3 is TGTGCCAGCAGCTCCACCCCAGTGGGCTACACCTTC. The variable domain in full, with the rest retrieved from reference TRBV7-2 and TRBJ1-2, is GAGVSQSPSNKVTEKGKDVELRCDPISGHTALYWYRQSLGQGLEFLIYFQGNSAPDKSGLPSDRFSAERTGGSVSTLTIQRTQQEDSAVYLCASSSTPVGYTFGSGTRLTVV.

Of note for this clone: Other nucleotide sequences in the sample specify the same CDR3. The chain couples TRBV20-1 to TRBJ1-2; D is perhaps TRBD1 (5 bases). Trimming shortened V by 6 bases and J by 4 bases, and 9 bases separated the two germline ends. The CDR3 contains 11 residues. Germline CDR1 DFQATT, CDR2 SNEGSKA (reference sequence). CDR3 nucleotides: TGCAGTGCCGGGGACCGCTATGGCTACACCTTC. This gives the protein CSAGDRYGYTF.